This entry features one T cell receptor (beta chain) sequence. This sample is part of a study of blood T cell repertoires in COVID-19. Germline-derived CDR1 and CDR2 are SGHRS and YFSETQ. CDR3 length: 15 amino acids. V lost 6 bases and J lost 3; bases outside the gene matches: 8. In the original workflow: Amplifying reference gene primers gave estimates of nucleated cell counts. Sequencing was performed with immunoSEQ multiplex PCR; in TCRdb, only in-frame clones are kept and a portion is missing. Clone size and V and J calls were adopted from that table, with D and trimming inferred from the DNA. The sample includes 250,000 to 350,000 clones, approximately 83% of them seen just once.

This rearrangement joins TRBV5-1 to TRBJ1-1; 10 bases match TRBD1. The material sequenced was PBMCs or T cells enriched from blood (not recorded which). This clonotype originated in a young woman who had recovered from COVID-19. The CDR3 loop reads CASKWTGGGYTEAFF. The CDR3 DNA follows: TGCGCCAGCAAATGGACAGGGGGTGGGTACACTGAAGCTTTCTTT.